This record covers a single T cell receptor (beta chain). Its specificity is not known. The record originates from a study of T cell responses to AZD1222 COVID-19 vaccine. Findings and caveats of the study: Among AZD1222 vaccinees, only six were seropositive at baseline.

The germline CDR1 and CDR2 sequences are GTSNPN and SVGIG (reference sequence). V was shortened by 3 bases and J by 3 bases, with 11 bases between the two germline ends. The CDR3 has 13 residues. This table comes from immunoSEQ multiplex PCR, and its TCRdb copy is limited to in-frame clones, with some not included. The repertoire consists of fewer than 90,000 clones, with roughly 90% occurring once and the leading ten covering 6.9%. The TCR was taken from an adult who received the AZD1222 COVID-19 vaccine. This specimen was peripheral blood, taken 28 days after the second AZD1222 dose. V usage is TRBV30 and J usage is TRBJ2-5; D call uncertain. Here the CDR3 reads CAWSGPWKETQYF. CDR3 in DNA: TGTGCCTGGAGCGGGCCTTGGAAAGAGACCCAGTACTTC. Together with reference TRBV30 and TRBJ2-5, the CDR3 gives the full variable domain: SQTIHQWPATLVQPVGSPLSLECTVEGTSNPNLYWYRQAAGRGLQLLFYSVGIGQISSEVPQNLSASRPQDRQFILSSKKLLLSDSGFYLCAWSGPWKETQYFGPGTRLLVL.